The TCR beta chain under discussion was sequenced for a study of OX40 agonist ivuxolimab in advanced cancers. The assay was immunoSEQ multiplex PCR, and TCRdb's table has in-frame clones only and misses some. The sample includes over 95,000 clones, 70% to 90% seen only once; the top ten take 0.79%. Trimming removed 5 bases at V and 1 base at J, with 9 bases between. The CDR3 is 13 amino acids. Germline assignment: CDR1 SNHLY and CDR2 FYNNEI. The chain couples TRBV2 to TRBJ2-7; D unresolved. This clonotype was obtained from an adult with an advanced solid tumor such as melanoma, head and neck, liver or kidney cancer. This specimen consisted of CD4+ or CD8+ T cells sorted from blood, obtained in a trial of the OX40 agonist ivuxolimab. The CDR3 spells CASSPEMSYEQYF. In nucleotides, the CDR3 is TGTGCCAGCAGTCCCGAGATGTCCTACGAGCAGTACTTC. Full variable domain (remainder filled in from reference TRBV2 and TRBJ2-7): EPEVTQTPSHQVTQMGQEVILRCVPISNHLYFYWYRQILGQKVEFLVSFYNNEISEKSEIFDDQFSVERPDGSNFTLKIRSTKLEDSAMYFCASSPEMSYEQYFGPGTRLTVT.